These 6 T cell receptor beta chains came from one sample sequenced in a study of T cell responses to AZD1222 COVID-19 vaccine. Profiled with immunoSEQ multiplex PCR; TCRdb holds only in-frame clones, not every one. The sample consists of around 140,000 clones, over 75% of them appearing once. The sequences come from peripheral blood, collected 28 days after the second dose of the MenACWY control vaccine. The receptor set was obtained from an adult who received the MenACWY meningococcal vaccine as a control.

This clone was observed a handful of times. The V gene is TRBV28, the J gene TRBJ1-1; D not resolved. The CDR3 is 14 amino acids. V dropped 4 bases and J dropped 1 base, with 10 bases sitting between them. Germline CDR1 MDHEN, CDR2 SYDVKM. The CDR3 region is CASSSLPPNTEAFF. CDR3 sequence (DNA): TGTGCCAGCAGTTCCTTACCGCCGAACACTGAAGCTTTCTTT.

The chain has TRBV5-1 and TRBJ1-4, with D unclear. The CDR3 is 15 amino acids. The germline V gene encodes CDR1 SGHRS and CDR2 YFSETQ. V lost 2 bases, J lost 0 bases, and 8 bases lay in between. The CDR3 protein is CASSFGRTTNEKLFF. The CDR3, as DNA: TGCGCCAGCAGCTTCGGGAGGACAACTAATGAAAAACTGTTTTTT.

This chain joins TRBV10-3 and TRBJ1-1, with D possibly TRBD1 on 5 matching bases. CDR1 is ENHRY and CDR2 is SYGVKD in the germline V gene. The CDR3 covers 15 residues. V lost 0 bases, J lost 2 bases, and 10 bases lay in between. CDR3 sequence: CAISESGQGNTEAFF. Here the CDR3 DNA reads TGTGCCATCAGTGAGTCCGGGCAGGGAAACACTGAAGCTTTCTTT.

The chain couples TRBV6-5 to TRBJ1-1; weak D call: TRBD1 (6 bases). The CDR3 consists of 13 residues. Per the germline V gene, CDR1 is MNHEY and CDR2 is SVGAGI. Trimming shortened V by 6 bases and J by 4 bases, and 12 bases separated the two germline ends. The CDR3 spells CASRETGVTEAFF. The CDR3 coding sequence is TGTGCCAGCAGGGAGACAGGAGTCACTGAAGCTTTCTTT.

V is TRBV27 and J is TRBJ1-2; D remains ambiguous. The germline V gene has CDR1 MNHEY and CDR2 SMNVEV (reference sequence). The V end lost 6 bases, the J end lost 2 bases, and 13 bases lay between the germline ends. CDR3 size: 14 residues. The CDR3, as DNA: TGTGCCAGCAGCCCCACAAGGATAAACTATGGCTACACCTTC. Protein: CASSPTRINYGYTF.

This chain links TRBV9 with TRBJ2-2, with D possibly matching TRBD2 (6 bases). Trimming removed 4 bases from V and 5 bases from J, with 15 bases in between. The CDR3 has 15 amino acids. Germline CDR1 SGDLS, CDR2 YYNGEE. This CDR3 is CASSPHQAGTGELFF. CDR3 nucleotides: TGTGCCAGCAGCCCCCACCAGGCGGGGACCGGGGAGCTGTTTTTT.